This T cell receptor (beta chain) was documented in a study of vaccination and CD4 T cells after COVID-19. Trimming removed 1 base from V and 4 bases from J, with 8 bases in between. CDR1 and CDR2 (germline): LNHDA, SQIVND (reference sequence). The CDR3 is 14 residues long. Treatment noted: approximately nine-day PBMC culture with coronavirus spike peptide pools or control peptides (ViraFEST assay). This clonotype has just one count. The antigen is not known. Once obtained from cultured CD4+ T cells, the DNA was sequenced using the Oncomine TCR Beta short-read assay. Using the QIAamp micro DNA kit, genomic DNA was extracted from the CD4+ T cells that had been cultured. TCRdb fed the PCR reads into MiXCR, producing one record per CDR3 protein. In the table there are some 20,000 distinct CDR3 sequences, roughly 50% of which are singletons.

The sequencing input was CD4+ T cells from blood, cultured in vitro. The V call is TRBV19, the J call TRBJ1-5; no clear D gene. This TCR was sampled from a human donor who had recovered from COVID-19. The CDR3 coding sequence is TGTGCCAGTAGTATAGTAAGCATGAATCAGCCCCAGCATTTT. It specifies CASSIVSMNQPQHF.